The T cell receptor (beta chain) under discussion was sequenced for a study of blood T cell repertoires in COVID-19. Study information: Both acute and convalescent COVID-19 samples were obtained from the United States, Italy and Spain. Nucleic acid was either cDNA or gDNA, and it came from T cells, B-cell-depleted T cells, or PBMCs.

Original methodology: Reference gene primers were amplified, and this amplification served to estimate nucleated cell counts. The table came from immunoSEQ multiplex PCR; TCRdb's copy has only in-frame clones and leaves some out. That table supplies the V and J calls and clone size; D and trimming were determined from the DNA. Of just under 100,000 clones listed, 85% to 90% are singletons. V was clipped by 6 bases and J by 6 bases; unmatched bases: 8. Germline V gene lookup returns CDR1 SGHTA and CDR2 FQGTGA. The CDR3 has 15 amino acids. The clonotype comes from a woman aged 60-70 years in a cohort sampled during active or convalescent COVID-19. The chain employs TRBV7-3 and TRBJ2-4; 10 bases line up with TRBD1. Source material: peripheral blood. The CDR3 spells CASSRDRGGRNIQYF. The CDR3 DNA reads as TGTGCCAGCAGTCGGGACAGGGGAGGGAGAAACATTCAGTACTTC. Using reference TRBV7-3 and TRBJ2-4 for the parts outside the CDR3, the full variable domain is GAGVSQTPSNKVTEKGKYVELRCDPISGHTALYWYRQSLGQGPEFLIYFQGTGAADDSGLPNDRFFAVRPEGSVSTLKIQRTERGDSAVYLCASSRDRGGRNIQYFGAGTRLSVL.